These 2 T cell receptor beta chains share one sample of origin, sequenced in a study of shared clonotypes between healthy human individuals. Only CD45RO-negative cells positively selected for CCR7 counted as naive CD8 cells, so terminally differentiated effector memory CD45RA+ cells were excluded. Assay: immunoSEQ multiplex PCR; the TCRdb copy retains only in-frame clones and omits some. This table has 2 million to 2.5 million clones, about 95% appearing once. The sequencing input was naive CD8+ T cells sorted from blood. These receptors all come from a young man in good health.

This clone was counted a single time. Other DNA sequences in this sample translate to the same CDR3. The V gene is TRBV28, the J gene TRBJ2-7; D unclear. The germline V gene encodes CDR1 MDHEN and CDR2 SYDVKM. The CDR3 covers 9 residues. The germline V and J ends were trimmed by 8 bases and 6 bases, with 5 bases remaining between them. DNA of the CDR3: TGTGCCAGCGGGGTCGAGCAGTACTTC. Translating gives CASGVEQYF.

This chain uses TRBV11-2 with TRBJ1-1; 8 bases line up with TRBD1. Unmatched junction bases numbered 1, after V lost 3 bases and J lost 7 bases. CDR3 length: 12 amino acids. Looked up from germline, CDR1 is SGHAT and CDR2 is FQNNGV. Written as DNA, the CDR3 is TGTGCCAGCAGCTTGACAGGGGTTGAAGCTTTCTTT. Protein product: CASSLTGVEAFF. The entire variable domain, with the rest obtained from reference TRBV11-2 and TRBJ1-1, is as follows: EAGVAQSPRYKIIEKRQSVAFWCNPISGHATLYWYQQILGQGPKLLIQFQNNGVVDDSQLPKDRFSAERLKGVDSTLKIQPAKLEDSAVYLCASSLTGVEAFFGQGTRLTVV.